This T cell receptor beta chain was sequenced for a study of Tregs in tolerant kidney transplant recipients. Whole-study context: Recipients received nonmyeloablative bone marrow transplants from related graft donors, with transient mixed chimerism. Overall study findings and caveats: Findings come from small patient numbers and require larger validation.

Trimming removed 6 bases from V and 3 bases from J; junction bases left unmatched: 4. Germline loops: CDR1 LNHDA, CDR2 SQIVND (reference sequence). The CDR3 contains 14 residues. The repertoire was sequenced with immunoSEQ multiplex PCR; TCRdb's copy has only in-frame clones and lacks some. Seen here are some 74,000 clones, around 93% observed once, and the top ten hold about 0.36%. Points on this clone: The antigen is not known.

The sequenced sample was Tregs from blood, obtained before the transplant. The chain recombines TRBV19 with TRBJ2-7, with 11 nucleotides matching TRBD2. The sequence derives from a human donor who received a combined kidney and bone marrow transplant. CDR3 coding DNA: TGTGCCAGTAGGGGGACTAGCGGAATCTACGAGCAGTACTTC. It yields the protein CASRGTSGIYEQYF.